This T cell receptor beta chain was captured in a study of CD8+ T cells in alopecia areata. As for the study in general: Tofacitinib therapy lasting 6 to 18 months was followed by 6 months off drug. Points from the study as a whole: Uncertain still, given a single nonresponder, is whether baseline CD8+ expansion links to response. Clonality was higher in lesional than normal scalp, especially in alopecia totalis/universalis.

RNA extraction was followed by reverse transcription into cDNA, which acted as the sequencing template. Method: immunoSEQ multiplex PCR; TCRdb's copy keeps in-frame clones and lacks some. The data show about 210,000 clones, roughly 64% seen once. This CDR3 has 14 amino acids. The trim removed 0 bases at V and 4 bases at J, leaving 2 bases unmatched. CDR1 SGDLS and CDR2 YYNGEE come from the germline V gene. This clone has just a few counts. Its cognate antigen is unknown. The treatment here: oral pan-JAK inhibitor, 5-10 mg twice daily. The receptor's source is a human donor with alopecia areata. Sequencing used CD4+ T cells sorted from blood, obtained at week 4, from a patient treated with tofacitinib. This chain links TRBV9 with TRBJ1-1; TRBD1 aligns across 8 bases. The CDR3 loop reads CASSVEGTGTEAFF. The CDR3 region has the DNA TGTGCCAGCAGCGTAGAAGGGACAGGCACTGAAGCTTTCTTT. Complete variable domain (other parts from reference TRBV9 and TRBJ1-1): DSGVTQTPKHLITATGQRVTLRCSPRSGDLSVYWYQQSLDQGLQFLIQYYNGEERAKGNILERFSAQQFPDLHSELNLSSLELGDSALYFCASSVEGTGTEAFFGQGTRLTVV.